One and the same sample provided the 13 T cell receptor beta chains below, sequenced in a study of CD8+ T cells in alopecia areata. RNA was isolated and reverse transcribed to cDNA, the sequencing template. Here immunoSEQ multiplex PCR was the method, and the copy in TCRdb shows in-frame clones only, minus some. In the table there are about 180,000 clones, roughly 60% of which are singletons. The specimen was CD4+ T cells sorted from blood, collected at week 0. The receptors were sampled from a human donor with alopecia areata.

This clone was seen many times. The J gene is TRBJ2-1, the V gene TRBV30; TRBD2 aligns across 10 bases. Losses at the gene ends were 1 base for V and 6 bases for J; bases not matched to a gene: 9. Germline V CDR1 and CDR2: GTSNPN, SVGIG (reference sequence). This CDR3 has 16 amino acids. The CDR3 spells CAWSEKRGGRPNEQFF. The CDR3 bases are TGTGCCTGGAGTGAAAAGCGGGGGGGCCGTCCCAATGAGCAGTTCTTC.

The chain uses TRBV18 and TRBJ2-7; weak D call: TRBD1 (6 bases). CDR1 and CDR2 from the germline V gene are KGHSH and LQKENI. The CDR3 contains 14 residues. Trimming cost V 6 bases and J 5 bases, with 17 bases left between them. Written as DNA, the CDR3 is TGTGCCAGCTCGCAAGACAGGTTTTTCGACGAGCAGTACTTC. Amino acids: CASSQDRFFDEQYF. Together with reference TRBV18 and TRBJ2-7, the CDR3 gives the full variable domain: NAGVMQNPRHLVRRRGQEARLRCSPMKGHSHVYWYRQLPEEGLKFMVYLQKENIIDESGMPKERFSAEFPKEGPSILRIQQVVRGDSAAYFCASSQDRFFDEQYFGPGTRLTVT.

This clone was seen only a few times. This chain joins TRBV14 and TRBJ2-3; 9 bases map to TRBD2. Per the germline V gene, CDR1 is SGHDN and CDR2 is FVKESK. This CDR3 contains 16 residues. The V gene end was trimmed by 2 bases and the J gene end by 3 bases; junction bases not matched to a gene: 6. The CDR3 coding sequence is TGTGCCAGCAGCCAACTCGCGGGGGGGCATACAGATACGCAGTATTTT. It is translated as CASSQLAGGHTDTQYF.

This chain connects TRBV25-1 to TRBJ1-5, with unresolved D. The CDR3 extends over 14 amino acids. Trimming took 4 bases from V and 3 from J, leaving 10 bases between them. Per germline, CDR1 MGHDK and CDR2 SYGVNS. The CDR3: CASSGSSVNQPQHF. DNA for the CDR3: TGTGCCAGCAGTGGGAGCAGTGTCAATCAGCCCCAGCATTTT.

The chain carries TRBV20-1 and TRBJ1-1; 7 positions match TRBD1. V was clipped by 5 bases and J by 7 bases; unmatched bases: 1. The CDR3 covers 10 residues. Germline V gene data show CDR1 as DFQATT and CDR2 as SNEGSKA (reference sequence). CDR3 coding DNA: TGCAGTGCTCGGGACAGTGAAGCTTTCTTT. Translation gives CSARDSEAFF.

This clone was seen a few times. V and J are TRBV4-3 and TRBJ2-4; D gene ambiguous. The germline V gene encodes CDR1 LGHNA and CDR2 YSLEER. This CDR3 comprises 17 residues. The ends were cut back, 0 bases at V and 0 bases at J, with 12 bases in the middle. The CDR3 spells CASSQDPWALAKNIQYF. The CDR3, as DNA: TGCGCCAGCAGCCAAGATCCTTGGGCACTAGCCAAAAACATTCAGTACTTC.

This chain connects TRBV6-6 to TRBJ1-5; perhaps TRBD1 as D (5 bases). The CDR3 is made up of 13 amino acids. V lost 7 bases, J lost 10 bases, and 17 bases lay in between. Per germline, CDR1 MNHNY and CDR2 SVGAGI (reference sequence). CDR3 coding DNA: TGTGCCAGCACCCAGGGTGTTCTTCAACCCCAGCATTTT. Protein: CASTQGVLQPQHF.

The chain joins TRBV30 to TRBJ2-2; 8 bases match TRBD1. V lost 5 bases to trimming and J lost 5 bases; unmatched junction nucleotides: 4. Germline lookup yields CDR1 GTSNPN and CDR2 SVGIG (reference sequence). The CDR3 contains 13 residues. CDR3 in DNA: TGTGCCTGGTTCAGGGGGCAAACCGGGGAGCTGTTTTTT. Translated, it gives CAWFRGQTGELFF. The whole variable domain, remainder taken from reference TRBV30 and TRBJ2-2, is SQTIHQWPATLVQPVGSPLSLECTVEGTSNPNLYWYRQAAGRGLQLLFYSVGIGQISSEVPQNLSASRPQDRQFILSSKKLLLSDSGFYLCAWFRGQTGELFFGEGSRLTVL.

This clone was found a few times. V gene TRBV15 combines with J gene TRBJ2-3; 7 positions agree with TRBD2. The CDR3 loop spans 15 amino acids. Germline CDR1 reads LNHNV; CDR2 reads YYDKDF (reference sequence). V lost 5 bases to trimming and J lost 5 bases; unmatched junction nucleotides: 10. The DNA for the CDR3 is TGTGCCACCAGCCCTACAGCGGGGAGGATAGATACGCAGTATTTT. This gives the protein CATSPTAGRIDTQYF. Drawing the rest from reference TRBV15 and TRBJ2-3, the complete variable domain is DAMVIQNPRYQVTQFGKPVTLSCSQTLNHNVMYWYQQKSSQAPKLLFHYYDKDFNNEADTPDNFQSRRPNTSFCFLDIRSPGLGDTAMYLCATSPTAGRIDTQYFGPGTRLTVL.

This clone occurred a few times. This chain uses TRBV4-1 with TRBJ2-2; 9 bases align to TRBD1. The V gene's germline CDR1 is MGHRA and CDR2 YSYEKL. This CDR3 region has 15 residues. V trimming: 4 bases; J trimming: 5 bases; junction bases outside the gene matches: 5. The CDR3 DNA is TGCGCCAGCAGCCCGCTGGACAGGGGTACCGGGGAGCTGTTTTTT. It yields the protein CASSPLDRGTGELFF.

The J gene is TRBJ2-1, the V gene TRBV11-2; TRBD2 matches 10 bases. CDR3 length equals 14 residues. The ends lost 0 bases at V and 10 bases at J; junction bases unmatched: 3. Germline values: CDR1 SGHAT, CDR2 FQNNGV. CDR3 DNA: TGTGCCAGCAGCTTAGACAGGACTAGCGGCGAGCAGTTCTTC. Encoded protein: CASSLDRTSGEQFF.

This sequence joins TRBV15 and TRBJ2-3; 7 bases are a match to TRBD1. This CDR3 spans 16 amino acids. V gave up 4 bases and J gave up 2 bases; unmatched junction bases: 9. Per germline, CDR1 LNHNV and CDR2 YYDKDF (reference sequence). CDR3 amino acids: CATSKNPGTVTDTQYF. In nucleotides, the CDR3 is TGTGCCACCAGCAAAAATCCGGGGACAGTCACAGATACGCAGTATTTT.

The chain is built from TRBV18 and TRBJ2-7; 7 nucleotides line up with TRBD1. The CDR3 is made up of 17 amino acids. Looked up from germline, CDR1 is KGHSH and CDR2 is LQKENI. V lost 6 bases, J lost 2 bases, and 16 bases stayed unmatched. CDR3 DNA: TGTGCCAGCTCGCGGGCTAGAACAGGGGCGCAAGCCTACGAGCAGTACTTC. Translation: CASSRARTGAQAYEQYF.